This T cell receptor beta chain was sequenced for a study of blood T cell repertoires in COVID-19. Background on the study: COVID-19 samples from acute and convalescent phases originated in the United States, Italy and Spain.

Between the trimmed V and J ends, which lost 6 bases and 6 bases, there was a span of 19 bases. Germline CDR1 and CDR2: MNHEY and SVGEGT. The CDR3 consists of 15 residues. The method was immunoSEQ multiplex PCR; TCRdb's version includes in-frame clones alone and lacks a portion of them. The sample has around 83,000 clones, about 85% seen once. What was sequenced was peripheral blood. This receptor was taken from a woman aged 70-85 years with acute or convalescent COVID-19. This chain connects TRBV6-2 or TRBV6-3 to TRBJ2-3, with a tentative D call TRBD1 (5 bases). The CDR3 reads CASSKGPRSADTQYF. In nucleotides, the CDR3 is TGTGCCAGCAGCAAGGGGCCCCGATCAGCGGATACGCAGTATTTT.